This T cell receptor beta chain was obtained from a study of CD8 T cells in Susac syndrome (dated by TCRdb to about 2019). For context, the study as a whole: The study used repertoire sequencing to test whether antigen drove CD8+ T cell activation and differentiation in Susac syndrome. Results and caveats for the whole study, not just this receptor: The number of individuals in the TCR sequencing and HLA analysis was recognized as being relatively small.

A word on this clonotype: This clone's antigen is unknown. No quality values exist for individual bases; no much larger clone is one base distant.

The CDR3 contains 13 residues, cysteine and phenylalanine counted. Solely the CDR3 DNA is kept, with 39 bases framed from the first base. The germline V gene (reference sequence) sets CDR1 to MNHEY and CDR2 to SMNVEV. Ends trimmed: V by 10 bases, J by 7 bases; bases unmatched to a gene: 6. RNA was extracted using the RNeasy kit, and about 0.5 to 1 ug of the RNA was reverse transcribed with random hexamers. The immunoSEQ multiplex PCR assay, which covers 54 Vbeta and 13 Jbeta segments, was used to amplify TCR beta CDR3 regions. Bias from PCR amplification was corrected by using a synthetic template baseline for primer optimization and for computational correction. The paper's data handling went like this. Reads were annotated to V, D and J genes per IMGT and analyzed with immunoSEQ Analyzer, keeping only productive sequences. To calculate clonality, Shannon entropy was normalized by log2 of the number of productive unique sequences and then subtracted from one. Public and private clones were assessed among the 100 most prevalent clones of each patient and control. Clones were defined as Susac-specific when absent from the healthy and MS cohorts, from over 950 published viral clones and from other ImmuneACCESS disease sequences. TCRdb's own reprocessing of the public reads used fastp at Q25 and MiXCR and kept productive beta chains. Rows with a matching CDR3 protein are joined into one entry that keeps the most common DNA and genes. The V and J calls come from TCRdb's annotation, not from the publication. For this sample there are some 110,000 distinct CDR3 sequences; about 92% appear just once. The ten largest clones take up about 0.087% of the sample.

Peripheral blood CD8+ and CD4+ T cells from healthy donors, Susac syndrome patients and multiple sclerosis patients were profiled using high-throughput TCR beta sequencing. The multiple sclerosis controls were treatment-naive patients who had stable or active relapsing-remitting disease and met the revised McDonald criteria. CD8+ TEMRA cells were enriched by FACS, while bulk CD8+ and CD4+ T cells were purified by magnetic negative isolation. Blood was collected in EDTA tubes and processed within 24 hours, with PBMCs isolated through density gradient centrifugation. PBMCs intended for TCR sequencing were cryopreserved in liquid nitrogen and thawed later in a water bath at 37 degrees C. The sorted or isolated CD4+, CD8+ and CD8+ TEMRA cells reached a purity of at least 90%.

The sequencing input was CD4+ T cells from PBMCs. The chain is made from TRBV27 and TRBJ2-2, and TRBD2 matches 10 of the central bases. This TCR was recovered from a human donor with multiple sclerosis. At the DNA level, the sequence is TGTGCCACAGCGGGGGGGCCTGTCGGGGAGCTGTTTTTT. Its coded protein is CATAGGPVGELFF.